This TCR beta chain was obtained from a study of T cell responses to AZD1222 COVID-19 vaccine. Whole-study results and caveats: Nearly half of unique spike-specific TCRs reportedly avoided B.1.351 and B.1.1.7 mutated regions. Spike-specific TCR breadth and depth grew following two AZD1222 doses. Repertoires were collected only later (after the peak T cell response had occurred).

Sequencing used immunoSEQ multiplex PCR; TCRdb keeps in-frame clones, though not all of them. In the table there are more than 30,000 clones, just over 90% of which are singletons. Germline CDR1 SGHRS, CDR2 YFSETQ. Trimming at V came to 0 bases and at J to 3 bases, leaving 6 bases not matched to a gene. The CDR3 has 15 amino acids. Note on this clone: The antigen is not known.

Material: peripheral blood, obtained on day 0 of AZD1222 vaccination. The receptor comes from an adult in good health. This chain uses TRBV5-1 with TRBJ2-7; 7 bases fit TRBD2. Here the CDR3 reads CASSLVLSGDYEQYF. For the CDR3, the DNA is TGCGCCAGCAGCTTGGTACTCAGCGGGGACTACGAGCAGTACTTC.